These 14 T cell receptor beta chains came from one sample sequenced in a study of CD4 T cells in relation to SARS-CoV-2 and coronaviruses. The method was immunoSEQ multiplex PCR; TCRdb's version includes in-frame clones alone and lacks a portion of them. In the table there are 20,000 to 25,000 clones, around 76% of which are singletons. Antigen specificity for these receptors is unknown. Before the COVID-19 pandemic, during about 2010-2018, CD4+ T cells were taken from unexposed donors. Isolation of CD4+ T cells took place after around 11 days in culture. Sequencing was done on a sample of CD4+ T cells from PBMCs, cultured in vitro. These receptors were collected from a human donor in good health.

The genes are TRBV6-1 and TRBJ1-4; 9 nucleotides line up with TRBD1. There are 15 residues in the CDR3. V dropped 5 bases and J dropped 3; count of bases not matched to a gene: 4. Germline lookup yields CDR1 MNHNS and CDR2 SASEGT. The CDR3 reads CASSWNRGPNEKLFF. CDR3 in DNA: TGTGCCAGCAGTTGGAACAGGGGGCCTAATGAAAAACTGTTTTTT.

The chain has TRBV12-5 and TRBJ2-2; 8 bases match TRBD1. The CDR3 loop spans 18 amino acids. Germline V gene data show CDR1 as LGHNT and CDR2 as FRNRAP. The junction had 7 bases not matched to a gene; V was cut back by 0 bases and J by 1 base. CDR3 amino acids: CASGLVLTGTGNTGELFF. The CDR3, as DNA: TGTGCTAGTGGTTTGGTATTAACCGGGACAGGGAACACCGGGGAGCTGTTTTTT.

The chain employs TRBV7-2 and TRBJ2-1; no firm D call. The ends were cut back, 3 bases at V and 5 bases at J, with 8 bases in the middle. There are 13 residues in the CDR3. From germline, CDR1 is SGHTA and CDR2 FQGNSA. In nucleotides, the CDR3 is TGTGCCAGCAGCTTTCGGAGAGACAATGAGCAGTTCTTC. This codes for CASSFRRDNEQFF.

The CDR3 here is CASSGAAGQGSYTF. The DNA for the CDR3 is TGTGCCAGCAGTGGAGCGGCGGGCCAGGGAAGCTACACCTTC. The chain combines TRBV2 with TRBJ1-2; possible D gene TRBD1, 5 bases. The germline V and J ends were trimmed by 4 bases and 9 bases, with 18 bases remaining between them. CDR3 length: 14 residues. In germline, CDR1 is SNHLY, CDR2 FYNNEI. The entire variable domain, with the rest obtained from reference TRBV2 and TRBJ1-2, is as follows: EPEVTQTPSHQVTQMGQEVILRCVPISNHLYFYWYRQILGQKVEFLVSFYNNEISEKSEIFDDQFSVERPDGSNFTLKIRSTKLEDSAMYFCASSGAAGQGSYTFGSGTRLTVV.

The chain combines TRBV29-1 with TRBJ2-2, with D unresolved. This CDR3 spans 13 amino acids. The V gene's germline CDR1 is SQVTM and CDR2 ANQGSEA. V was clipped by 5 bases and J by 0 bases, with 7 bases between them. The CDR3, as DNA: TGCAGCGTTTATAATACGAACACCGGGGAGCTGTTTTTT. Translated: CSVYNTNTGELFF.

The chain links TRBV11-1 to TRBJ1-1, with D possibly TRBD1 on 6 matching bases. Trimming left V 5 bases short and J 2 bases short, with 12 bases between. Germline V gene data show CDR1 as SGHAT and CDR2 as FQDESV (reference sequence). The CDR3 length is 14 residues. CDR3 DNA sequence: TGTGCCAGCAGCCTGGGGGGGGGCAACACTGAAGCTTTCTTT. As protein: CASSLGGGNTEAFF.

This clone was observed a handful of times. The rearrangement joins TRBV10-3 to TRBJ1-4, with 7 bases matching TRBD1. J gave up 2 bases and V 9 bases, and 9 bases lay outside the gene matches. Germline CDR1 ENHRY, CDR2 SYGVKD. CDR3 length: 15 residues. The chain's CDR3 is CAIEKPGQTNEKLFF. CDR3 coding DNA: TGTGCCATTGAGAAACCGGGACAGACTAATGAAAAACTGTTTTTT.

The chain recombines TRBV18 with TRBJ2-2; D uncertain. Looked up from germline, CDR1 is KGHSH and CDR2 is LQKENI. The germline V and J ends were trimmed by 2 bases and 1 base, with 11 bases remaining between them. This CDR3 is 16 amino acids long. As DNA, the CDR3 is TGTGCCAGCTCACCAGGCCTTCCAGGGAACACCGGGGAGCTGTTTTTT. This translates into CASSPGLPGNTGELFF.

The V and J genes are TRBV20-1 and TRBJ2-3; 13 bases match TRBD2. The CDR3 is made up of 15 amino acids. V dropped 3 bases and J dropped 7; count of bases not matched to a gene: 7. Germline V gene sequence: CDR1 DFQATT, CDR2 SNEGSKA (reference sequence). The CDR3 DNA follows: TGCAGTGCTAGTAGTGGACTAGCGGGAGTTCATACGCAGTATTTT. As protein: CSASSGLAGVHTQYF.

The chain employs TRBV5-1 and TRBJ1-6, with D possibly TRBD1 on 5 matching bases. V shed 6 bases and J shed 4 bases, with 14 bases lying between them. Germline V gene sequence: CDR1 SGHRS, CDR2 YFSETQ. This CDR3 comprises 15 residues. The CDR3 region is CASMPDSGYNSPLHF. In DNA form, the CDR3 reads TGCGCCAGCATGCCCGACAGTGGATATAATTCACCCCTCCACTTT.

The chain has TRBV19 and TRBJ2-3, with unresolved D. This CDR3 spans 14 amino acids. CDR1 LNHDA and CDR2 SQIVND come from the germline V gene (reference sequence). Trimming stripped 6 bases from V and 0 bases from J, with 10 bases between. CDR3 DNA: TGTGCCAGTAGGGACGGTCCTAGCACAGATACGCAGTATTTT. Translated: CASRDGPSTDTQYF. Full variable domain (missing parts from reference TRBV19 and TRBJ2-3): DGGITQSPKYLFRKEGQNVTLSCEQNLNHDAMYWYRQDPGQGLRLIYYSQIVNDFQKGDIAEGYSVSREKKESFPLTVTSAQKNPTAFYLCASRDGPSTDTQYFGPGTRLTVL.

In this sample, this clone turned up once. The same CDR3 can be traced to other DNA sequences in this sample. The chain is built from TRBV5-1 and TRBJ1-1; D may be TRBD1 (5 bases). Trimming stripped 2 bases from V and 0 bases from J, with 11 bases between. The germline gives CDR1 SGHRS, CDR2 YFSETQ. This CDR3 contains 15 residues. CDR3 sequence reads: CASSLAGTMNTEAFF. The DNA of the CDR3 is TGCGCCAGCAGCTTAGCCGGGACGATGAACACTGAAGCTTTCTTT.

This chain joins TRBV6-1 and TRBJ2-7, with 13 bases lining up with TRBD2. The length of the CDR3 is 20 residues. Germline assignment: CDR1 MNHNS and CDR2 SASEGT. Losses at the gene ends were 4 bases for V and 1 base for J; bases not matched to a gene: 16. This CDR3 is CASSVPIRTSGSLGSYEQYF. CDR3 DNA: TGTGCCAGCAGTGTCCCGATACGGACTAGCGGGAGTCTGGGTTCCTACGAGCAGTACTTC.

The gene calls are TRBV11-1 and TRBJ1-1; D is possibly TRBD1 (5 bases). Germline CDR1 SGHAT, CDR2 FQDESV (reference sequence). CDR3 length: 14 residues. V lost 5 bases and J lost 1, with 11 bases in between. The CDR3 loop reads CASSPGLSNTEAFF. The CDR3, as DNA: TGTGCCAGCAGCCCGGGACTTTCGAACACTGAAGCTTTCTTT.